These 7 T cell receptor beta chains were all obtained from the same sample, sequenced in a study of T cell changes during pregnancy in multiple sclerosis. Sequencing used immunoSEQ multiplex PCR; TCRdb keeps in-frame clones, though not all of them. This table has about 36,000 clones, 88% appearing once. The sequenced sample was CD4+ T cells from peripheral blood mononuclear cells, obtained in the first trimester of pregnancy. The origin of the receptors is a female donor with multiple sclerosis, enrolled in a pregnancy study.

The V call is TRBV7-2, the J call TRBJ2-3, with TRBD1 as a possible D gene (6 bases). V gave up 8 bases and J gave up 2 bases, with 17 bases separating them. This CDR3 contains 15 residues. Germline loops: CDR1 SGHTA, CDR2 FQGNSA. CDR3 nucleotides: TGTGCCAGCGGTGTGGGGGCCACAGACACAGATACGCAGTATTTT. Protein: CASGVGATDTDTQYF. The variable domain in full, completed from reference TRBV7-2 and TRBJ2-3, reads GAGVSQSPSNKVTEKGKDVELRCDPISGHTALYWYRQSLGQGLEFLIYFQGNSAPDKSGLPSDRFSAERTGGSVSTLTIQRTQQEDSAVYLCASGVGATDTDTQYFGPGTRLTVL.

The chain joins TRBV27 to TRBJ1-6; 11 bases match TRBD1. Germline-derived CDR1 and CDR2 are MNHEY and SMNVEV (reference sequence). V dropped 3 bases and J dropped 6; count of bases not matched to a gene: 10. The CDR3 is 18 residues long. CDR3 loop: CASSFFLGTGGRNSPLHF. CDR3 DNA sequence: TGTGCCAGCAGTTTTTTCCTAGGGACAGGGGGGCGTAATTCACCCCTCCACTTT.

The chain couples TRBV28 to TRBJ2-5; TRBD2 aligns across 9 bases. This CDR3 is 16 amino acids long. V gave up 4 bases and J gave up 4 bases; unmatched junction bases: 10. Germline lookup yields CDR1 MDHEN and CDR2 SYDVKM. In DNA, the CDR3 is TGTGCCAGCAGTTCCCCCAAGGTAGCGGGAGCAGAGACCCAGTACTTC. It codes for CASSSPKVAGAETQYF.

This chain connects TRBV5-1 to TRBJ1-4; D gene unclear. Germline CDR1 reads SGHRS; CDR2 reads YFSETQ. V was pared by 0 bases and J by 4 bases, with 13 bases between. The CDR3 length is 16 residues. In nucleotides, the CDR3 is TGCGCCAGCAGCTTGGGAGGTGGGTCCGGTAATGAAAAACTGTTTTTT. This codes for CASSLGGGSGNEKLFF.

This clone was seen only once. The V and J genes are TRBV4-1 and TRBJ1-2, with D perhaps matching TRBD1 (6 bases). V was trimmed by 3 bases and J by 8 bases, leaving 16 bases between them. Germline lookup yields CDR1 MGHRA and CDR2 YSYEKL. CDR3 length: 14 amino acids. CDR3 protein: CASSHPQATGGYTF. Written as DNA, the CDR3 is TGCGCCAGCAGCCATCCCCAGGCCACAGGGGGCTACACCTTC.

The chain couples TRBV30 to TRBJ1-1, with a possible D match to TRBD1 (6 bases). V was shortened by 0 bases and J by 1 base, with 9 bases between the two germline ends. Per the germline V gene, CDR1 is GTSNPN and CDR2 is SVGIG (reference sequence). The CDR3 extends over 14 amino acids. CDR3 sequence reads: CAWSVDSKNTEAFF. The CDR3 DNA is TGTGCCTGGAGTGTGGACAGCAAGAACACTGAAGCTTTCTTT.

V usage is TRBV7-7 and J usage is TRBJ2-5; D is perhaps TRBD1 (5 bases). Germline V gene sequence: CDR1 SSHAT, CDR2 FNYEAQ (reference sequence). This CDR3 is built from 16 residues. Trimming took 5 bases from V and 2 from J, leaving 18 bases between them. CDR3 loop: CASSRLGVGGQETQYF. The CDR3 nucleotides read TGTGCCAGCAGCCGGCTAGGGGTTGGTGGGCAAGAGACCCAGTACTTC.